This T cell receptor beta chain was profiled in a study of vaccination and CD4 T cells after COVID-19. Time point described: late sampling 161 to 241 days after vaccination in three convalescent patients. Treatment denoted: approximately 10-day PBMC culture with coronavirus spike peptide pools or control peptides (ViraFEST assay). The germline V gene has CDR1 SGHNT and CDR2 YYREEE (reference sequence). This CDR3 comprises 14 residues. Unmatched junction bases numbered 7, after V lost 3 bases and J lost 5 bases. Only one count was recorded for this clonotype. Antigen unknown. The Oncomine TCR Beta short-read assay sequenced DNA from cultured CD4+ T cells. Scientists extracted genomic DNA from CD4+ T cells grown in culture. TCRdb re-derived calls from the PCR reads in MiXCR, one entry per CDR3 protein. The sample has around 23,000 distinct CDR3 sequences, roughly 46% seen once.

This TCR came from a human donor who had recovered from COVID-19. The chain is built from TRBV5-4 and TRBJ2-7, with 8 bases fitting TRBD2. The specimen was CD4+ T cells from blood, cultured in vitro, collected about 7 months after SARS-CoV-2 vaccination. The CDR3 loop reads CASSSRAGVHEQYF. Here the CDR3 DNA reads TGTGCCAGCAGCTCCCGAGCGGGAGTCCACGAGCAGTACTTC.